This T cell receptor beta chain stems from a study of blood T cell repertoires in COVID-19. Between the trimmed V and J ends, which lost 6 bases and 8 bases, there was a span of 13 bases. The CDR3 runs to 13 residues. Germline CDR1 reads MDHEN; CDR2 reads SYDVKM. Methods used by the authors: Cell counts per sample came from amplifying reference gene primers. Here immunoSEQ multiplex PCR was the method, and the copy in TCRdb shows in-frame clones only, minus some. D and trimming come from the DNA, and the V and J calls and clone size come from that table. This table holds some 260,000 clones, over 80% found once.

This clonotype originated in a woman in her seventies with COVID-19, enrolled during active disease. The chain employs TRBV28 and TRBJ1-4; D gene unclear. The sample was peripheral blood. The CDR3 nucleotides are TGTGCCAGCAGCCCCGGCGGGCACGAAAAACTGTTTTTT. Its translation is CASSPGGHEKLFF. The full variable domain, rest sourced from reference TRBV28 and TRBJ1-4, is DVKVTQSSRYLVKRTGEKVFLECVQDMDHENMFWYRQDPGLGLRLIYFSYDVKMKEKGDIPEGYSVSREKKERFSLILESASTNQTSMYLCASSPGGHEKLFFGSGTQLSVL.